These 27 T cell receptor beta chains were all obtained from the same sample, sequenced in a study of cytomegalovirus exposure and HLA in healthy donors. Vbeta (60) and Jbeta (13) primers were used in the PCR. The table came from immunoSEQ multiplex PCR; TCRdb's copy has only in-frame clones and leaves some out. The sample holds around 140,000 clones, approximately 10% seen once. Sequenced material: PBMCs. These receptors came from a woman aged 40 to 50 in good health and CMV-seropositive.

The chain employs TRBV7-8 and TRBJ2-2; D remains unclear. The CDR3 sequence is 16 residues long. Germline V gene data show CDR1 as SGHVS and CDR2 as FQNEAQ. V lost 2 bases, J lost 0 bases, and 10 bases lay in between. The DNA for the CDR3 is TGTGCCAGCAGCTTAAAGAGGCTGGCGAACACCGGGGAGCTGTTTTTT. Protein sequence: CASSLKRLANTGELFF.

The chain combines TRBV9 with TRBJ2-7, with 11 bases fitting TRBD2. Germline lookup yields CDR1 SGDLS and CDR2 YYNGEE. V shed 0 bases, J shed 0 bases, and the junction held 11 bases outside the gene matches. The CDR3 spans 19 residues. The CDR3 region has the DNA TGTGCCAGCAGCGTAGGGCTAGCGGGGGGCCGGGGCAGCTCCTACGAGCAGTACTTC. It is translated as CASSVGLAGGRGSSYEQYF.

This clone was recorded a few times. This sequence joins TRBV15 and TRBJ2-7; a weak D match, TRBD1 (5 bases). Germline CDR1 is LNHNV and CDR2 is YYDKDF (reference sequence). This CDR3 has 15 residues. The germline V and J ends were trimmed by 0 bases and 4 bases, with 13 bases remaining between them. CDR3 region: CATSRDSSGYYEQYF. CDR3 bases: TGTGCCACCAGCAGAGATAGCTCAGGGTATTACGAGCAGTACTTC.

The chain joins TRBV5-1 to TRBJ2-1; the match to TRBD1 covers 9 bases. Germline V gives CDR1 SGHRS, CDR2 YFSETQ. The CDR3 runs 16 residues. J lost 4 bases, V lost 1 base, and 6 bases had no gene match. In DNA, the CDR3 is TGCGCCAGCAGCTTGAGACAGGGGGGCGGATACAATGAGCAGTTCTTC. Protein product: CASSLRQGGGYNEQFF. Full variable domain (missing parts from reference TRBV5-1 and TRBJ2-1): KAGVTQTPRYLIKTRGQQVTLSCSPISGHRSVSWYQQTPGQGLQFLFEYFSETQRNKGNFPGRFSGRQFSNSRSEMNVSTLELGDSALYLCASSLRQGGGYNEQFFGPGTRLTVL.

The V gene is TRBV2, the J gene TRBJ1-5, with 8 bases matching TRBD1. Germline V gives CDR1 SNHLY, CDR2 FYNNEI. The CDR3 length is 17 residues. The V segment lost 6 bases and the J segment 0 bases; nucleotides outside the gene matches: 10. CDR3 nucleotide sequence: TGTGCCAGCAGACTAAGCGGGGACAGGAATAGCAATCAGCCCCAGCATTTT. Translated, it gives CASRLSGDRNSNQPQHF.

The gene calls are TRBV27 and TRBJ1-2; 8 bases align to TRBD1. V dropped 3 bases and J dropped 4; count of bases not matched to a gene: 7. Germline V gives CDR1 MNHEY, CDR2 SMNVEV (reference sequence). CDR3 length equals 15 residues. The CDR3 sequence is CASSFGQGGAYGYTF. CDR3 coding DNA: TGTGCCAGCAGTTTCGGACAGGGAGGCGCCTATGGCTACACCTTC.

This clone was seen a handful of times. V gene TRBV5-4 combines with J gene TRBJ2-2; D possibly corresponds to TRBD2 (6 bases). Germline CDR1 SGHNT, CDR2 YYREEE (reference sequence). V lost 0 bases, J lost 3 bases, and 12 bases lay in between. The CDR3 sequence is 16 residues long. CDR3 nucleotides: TGTGCCAGCAGCTTGGCCGGGACTGGGTACACCGGGGAGCTGTTTTTT. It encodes CASSLAGTGYTGELFF. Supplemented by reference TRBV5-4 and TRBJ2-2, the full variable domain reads ETGVTQSPTHLIKTRGQQVTLRCSSQSGHNTVSWYQQALGQGPQFIFQYYREEENGRGNFPPRFSGLQFPNYSSELNVNALELDDSALYLCASSLAGTGYTGELFFGEGSRLTVL.

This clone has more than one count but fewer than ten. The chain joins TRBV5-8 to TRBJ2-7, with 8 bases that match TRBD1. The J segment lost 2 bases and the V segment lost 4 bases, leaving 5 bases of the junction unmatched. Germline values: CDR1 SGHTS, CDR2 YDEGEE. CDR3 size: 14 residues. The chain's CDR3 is CASSPRTGTYEQYF. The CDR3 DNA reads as TGTGCCAGCAGCCCACGGACAGGGACCTACGAGCAGTACTTC.

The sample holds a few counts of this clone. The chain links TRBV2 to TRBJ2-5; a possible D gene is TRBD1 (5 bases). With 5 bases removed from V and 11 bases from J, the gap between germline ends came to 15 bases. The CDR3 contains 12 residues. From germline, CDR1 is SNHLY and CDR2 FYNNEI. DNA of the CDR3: TGTGCCAGCAGTCCAGACAGCCCGGAGCAGTACTTC. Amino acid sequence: CASSPDSPEQYF.

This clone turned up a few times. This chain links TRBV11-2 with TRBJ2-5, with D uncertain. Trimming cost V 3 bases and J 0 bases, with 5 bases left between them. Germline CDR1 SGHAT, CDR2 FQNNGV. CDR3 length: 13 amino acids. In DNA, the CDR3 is TGTGCCAGCAGCTTCGGGTACCAAGAGACCCAGTACTTC. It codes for CASSFGYQETQYF.

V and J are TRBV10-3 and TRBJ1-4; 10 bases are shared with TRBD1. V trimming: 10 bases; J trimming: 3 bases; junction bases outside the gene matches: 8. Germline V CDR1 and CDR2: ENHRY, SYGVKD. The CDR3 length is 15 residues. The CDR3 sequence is CASRDRGLPNEKLFF. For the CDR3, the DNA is TGTGCCAGCCGGGACAGGGGTCTTCCTAATGAAAAACTGTTTTTT.

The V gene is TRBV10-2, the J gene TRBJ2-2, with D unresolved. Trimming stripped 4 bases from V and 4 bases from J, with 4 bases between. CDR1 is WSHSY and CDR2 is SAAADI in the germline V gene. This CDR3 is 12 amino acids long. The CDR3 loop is CASSVVTGELFF. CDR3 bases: TGCGCCAGCAGTGTCGTCACCGGGGAGCTGTTTTTT.

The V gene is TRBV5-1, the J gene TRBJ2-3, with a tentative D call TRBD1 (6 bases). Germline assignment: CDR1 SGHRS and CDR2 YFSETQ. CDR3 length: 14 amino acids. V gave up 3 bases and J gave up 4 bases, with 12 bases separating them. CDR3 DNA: TGCGCCAGCAGCTCGGGACAAAGAGCAGATACGCAGTATTTT. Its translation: CASSSGQRADTQYF.

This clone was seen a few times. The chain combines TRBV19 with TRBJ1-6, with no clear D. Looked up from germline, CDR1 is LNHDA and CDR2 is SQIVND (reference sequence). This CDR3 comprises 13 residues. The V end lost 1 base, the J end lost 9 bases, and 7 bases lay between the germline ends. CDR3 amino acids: CASSIARGSPLHF. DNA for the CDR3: TGTGCCAGTAGTATAGCGCGGGGTTCACCCCTCCACTTT.

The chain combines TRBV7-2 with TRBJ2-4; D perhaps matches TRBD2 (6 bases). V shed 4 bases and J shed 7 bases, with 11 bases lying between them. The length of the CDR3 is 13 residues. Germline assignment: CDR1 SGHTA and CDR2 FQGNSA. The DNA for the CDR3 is TGTGCCAGCAGCTCGGGGGTGGAGAACATTCAGTACTTC. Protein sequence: CASSSGVENIQYF.

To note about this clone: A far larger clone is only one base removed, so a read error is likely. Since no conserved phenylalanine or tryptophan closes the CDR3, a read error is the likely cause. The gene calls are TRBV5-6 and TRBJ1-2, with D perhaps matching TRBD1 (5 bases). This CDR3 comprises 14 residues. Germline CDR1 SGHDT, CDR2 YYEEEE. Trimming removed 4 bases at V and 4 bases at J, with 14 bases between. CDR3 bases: TGTGCCAGCAGCGCGGACAAGGCTTTCTATGGCTACACCGTC. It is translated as CASSADKAFYGYTV.

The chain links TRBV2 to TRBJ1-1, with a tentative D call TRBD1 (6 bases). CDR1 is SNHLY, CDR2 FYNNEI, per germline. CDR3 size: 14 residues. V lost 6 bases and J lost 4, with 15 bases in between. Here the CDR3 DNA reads TGTGCCAGCAGAGACAGAACAGGGACCACTGAAGCTTTCTTT. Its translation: CASRDRTGTTEAFF.

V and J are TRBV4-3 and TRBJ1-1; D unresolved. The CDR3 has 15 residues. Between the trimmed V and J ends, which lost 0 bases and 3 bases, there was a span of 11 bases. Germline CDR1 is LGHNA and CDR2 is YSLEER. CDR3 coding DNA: TGCGCCAGCAGCCAAGATGGAACAGCTCACACTGAAGCTTTCTTT. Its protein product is CASSQDGTAHTEAFF.

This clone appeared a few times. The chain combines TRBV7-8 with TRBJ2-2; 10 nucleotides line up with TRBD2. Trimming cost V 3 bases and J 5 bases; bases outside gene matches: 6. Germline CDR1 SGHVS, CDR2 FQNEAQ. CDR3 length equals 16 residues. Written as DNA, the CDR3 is TGTGCCAGCAGCTTCGAGGGACTAGCGAGAACCGGGGAGCTGTTTTTT. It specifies CASSFEGLARTGELFF.

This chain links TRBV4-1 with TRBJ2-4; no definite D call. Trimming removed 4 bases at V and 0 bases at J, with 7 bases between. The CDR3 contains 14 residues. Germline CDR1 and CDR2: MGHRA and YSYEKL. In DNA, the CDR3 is TGCGCCAGCAGCCTGAGTCTAGCCAAAAACATTCAGTACTTC. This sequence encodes CASSLSLAKNIQYF.

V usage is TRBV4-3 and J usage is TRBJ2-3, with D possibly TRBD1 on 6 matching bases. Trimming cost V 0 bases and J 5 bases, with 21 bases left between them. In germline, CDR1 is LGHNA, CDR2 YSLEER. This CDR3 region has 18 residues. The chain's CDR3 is CASSQDLATGPRLDTQYF. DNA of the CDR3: TGCGCCAGCAGCCAAGATTTGGCGACAGGACCTCGCCTAGATACGCAGTATTTT.

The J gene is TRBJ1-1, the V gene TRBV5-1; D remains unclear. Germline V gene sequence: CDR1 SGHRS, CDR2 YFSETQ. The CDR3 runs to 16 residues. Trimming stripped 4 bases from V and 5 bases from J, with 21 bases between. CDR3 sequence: CASSAGLGQPKTEAFF. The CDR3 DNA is TGCGCCAGCAGCGCGGGCCTGGGCCAGCCGAAAACTGAAGCTTTCTTT. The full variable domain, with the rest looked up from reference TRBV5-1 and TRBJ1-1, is KAGVTQTPRYLIKTRGQQVTLSCSPISGHRSVSWYQQTPGQGLQFLFEYFSETQRNKGNFPGRFSGRQFSNSRSEMNVSTLELGDSALYLCASSAGLGQPKTEAFFGQGTRLTVV.

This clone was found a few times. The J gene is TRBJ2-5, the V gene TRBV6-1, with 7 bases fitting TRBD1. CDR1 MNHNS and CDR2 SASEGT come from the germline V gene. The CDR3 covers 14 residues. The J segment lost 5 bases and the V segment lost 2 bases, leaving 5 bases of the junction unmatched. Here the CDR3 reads CASSEQQGYETQYF. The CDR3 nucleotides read TGTGCCAGCAGTGAACAACAGGGGTACGAGACCCAGTACTTC.

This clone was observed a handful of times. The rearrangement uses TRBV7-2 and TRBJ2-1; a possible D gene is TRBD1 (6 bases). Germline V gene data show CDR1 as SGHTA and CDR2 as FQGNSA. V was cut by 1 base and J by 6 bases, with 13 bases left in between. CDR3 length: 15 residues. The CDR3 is CASSLVGTSINEQFF. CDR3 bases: TGTGCCAGCAGCTTAGTTGGGACAAGCATCAATGAGCAGTTCTTC. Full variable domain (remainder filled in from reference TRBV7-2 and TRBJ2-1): GAGVSQSPSNKVTEKGKDVELRCDPISGHTALYWYRQSLGQGLEFLIYFQGNSAPDKSGLPSDRFSAERTGGSVSTLTIQRTQQEDSAVYLCASSLVGTSINEQFFGPGTRLTVL.

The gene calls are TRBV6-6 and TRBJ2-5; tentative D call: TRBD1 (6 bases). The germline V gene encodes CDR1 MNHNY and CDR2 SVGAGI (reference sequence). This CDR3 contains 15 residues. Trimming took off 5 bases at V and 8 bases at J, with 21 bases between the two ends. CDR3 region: CASSVEPLLGGTQYF. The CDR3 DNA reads TGTGCCAGCAGTGTTGAACCGCTCTTAGGGGGAACCCAGTACTTC.

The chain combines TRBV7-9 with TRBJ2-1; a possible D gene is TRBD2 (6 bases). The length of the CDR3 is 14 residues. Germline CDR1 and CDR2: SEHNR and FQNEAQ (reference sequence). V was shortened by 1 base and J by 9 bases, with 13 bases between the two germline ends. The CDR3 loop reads CASSLVSGAGEQFF. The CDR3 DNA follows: TGTGCCAGCAGCTTAGTCTCCGGAGCGGGTGAGCAGTTCTTC.

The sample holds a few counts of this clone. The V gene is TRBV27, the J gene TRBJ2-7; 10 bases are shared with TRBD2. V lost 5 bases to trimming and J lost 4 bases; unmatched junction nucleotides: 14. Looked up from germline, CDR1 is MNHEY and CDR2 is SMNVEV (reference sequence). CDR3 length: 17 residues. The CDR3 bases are TGTGCCAGCAGTACCTCGTTTAGCGGGGGGCTTCATTACGAGCAGTACTTC. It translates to CASSTSFSGGLHYEQYF.